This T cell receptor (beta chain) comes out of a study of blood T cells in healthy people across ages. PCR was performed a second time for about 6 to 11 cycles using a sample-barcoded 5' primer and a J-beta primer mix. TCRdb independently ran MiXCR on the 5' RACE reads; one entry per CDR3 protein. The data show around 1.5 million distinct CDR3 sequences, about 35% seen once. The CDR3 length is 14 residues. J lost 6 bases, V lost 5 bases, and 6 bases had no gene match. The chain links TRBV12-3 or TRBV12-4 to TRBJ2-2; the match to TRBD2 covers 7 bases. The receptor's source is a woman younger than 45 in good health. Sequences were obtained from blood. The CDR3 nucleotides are TGTGCCAGCAGTCAAACGGGGGGTCCCGGGGAGCTGTTTTTT. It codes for CASSQTGGPGELFF.